Here is one TCR beta chain with its context. Its antigen is currently unknown. TCR beta CDR3 regions were amplified from RNA. With the HTBI primer set, the TCR CDR3 went through a first round of RT-PCR. TCRdb re-called the multiplex PCR reads with MiXCR, one entry per CDR3 protein. Counted here are 400,000 to 500,000 distinct CDR3 sequences, roughly 13% occurring once; the ten biggest clones make up approximately 5.8%. The V and J ends lost 1 base and 6 bases respectively, with 12 bases between them. The CDR3 length is 15 residues. Germline V gives CDR1 LGHNA, CDR2 YSLEER. Over 18 months, lack of ophthalmopathy progression marked Graves' hyperthyroidism as stable. This entry is derived from a study of T cells in Graves' hyperthyroidism and ophthalmopathy. Study-wide background: Peripheral blood draws took place at initial diagnosis, ahead of any treatment. Study findings and constraints: Blood shared most expanded thyroid clonotypes above 0.001.

Material: blood. The rearrangement joins TRBV4-3 to TRBJ2-2; D is perhaps TRBD1 (6 bases). The receptor's source is a woman under 30 with Graves' hyperthyroidism. CDR3 sequence: CASSQGQGLAGELFF. The DNA of the CDR3 is TGCGCCAGCAGCCAAGGGCAGGGGCTGGCCGGGGAGCTGTTTTTT.